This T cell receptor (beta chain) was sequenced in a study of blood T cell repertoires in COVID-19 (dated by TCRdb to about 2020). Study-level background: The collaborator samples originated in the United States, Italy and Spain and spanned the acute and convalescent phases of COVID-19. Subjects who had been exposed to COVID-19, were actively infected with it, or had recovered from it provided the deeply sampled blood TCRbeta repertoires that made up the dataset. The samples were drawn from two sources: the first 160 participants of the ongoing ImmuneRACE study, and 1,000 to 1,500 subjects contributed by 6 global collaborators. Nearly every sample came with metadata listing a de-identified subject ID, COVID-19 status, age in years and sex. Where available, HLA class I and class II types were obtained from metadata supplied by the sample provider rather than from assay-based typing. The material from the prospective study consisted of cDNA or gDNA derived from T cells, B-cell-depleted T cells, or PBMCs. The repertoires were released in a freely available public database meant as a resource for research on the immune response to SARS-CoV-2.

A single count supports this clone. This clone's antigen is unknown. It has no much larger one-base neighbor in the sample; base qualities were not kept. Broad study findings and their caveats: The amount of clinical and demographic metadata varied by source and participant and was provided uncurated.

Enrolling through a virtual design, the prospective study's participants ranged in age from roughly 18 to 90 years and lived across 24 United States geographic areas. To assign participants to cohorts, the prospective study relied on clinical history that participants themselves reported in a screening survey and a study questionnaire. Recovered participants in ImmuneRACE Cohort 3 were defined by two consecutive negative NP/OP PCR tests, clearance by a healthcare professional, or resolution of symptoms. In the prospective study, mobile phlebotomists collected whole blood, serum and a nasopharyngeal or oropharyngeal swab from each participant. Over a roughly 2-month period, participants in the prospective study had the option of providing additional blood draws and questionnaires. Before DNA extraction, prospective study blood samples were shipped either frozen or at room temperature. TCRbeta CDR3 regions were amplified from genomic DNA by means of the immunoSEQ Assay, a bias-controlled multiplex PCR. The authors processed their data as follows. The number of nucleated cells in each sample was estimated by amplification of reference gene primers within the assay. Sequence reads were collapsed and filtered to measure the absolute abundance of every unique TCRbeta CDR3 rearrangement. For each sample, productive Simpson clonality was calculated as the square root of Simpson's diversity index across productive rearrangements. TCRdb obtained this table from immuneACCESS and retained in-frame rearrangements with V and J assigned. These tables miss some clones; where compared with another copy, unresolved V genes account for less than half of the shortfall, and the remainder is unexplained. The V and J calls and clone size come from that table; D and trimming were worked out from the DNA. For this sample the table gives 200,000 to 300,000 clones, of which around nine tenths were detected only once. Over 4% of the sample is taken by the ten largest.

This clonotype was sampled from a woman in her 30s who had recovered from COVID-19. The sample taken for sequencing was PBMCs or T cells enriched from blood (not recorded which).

The DNA sequence is TGTGCCAGCAGCGCCGGGACACAAAATCAGCCCCAGCATTTT. It translates as CASSAGTQNQPQHF. Here the chain combines TRBV9 and TRBJ1-5; TRBD1 is a possible D gene, resting on 6 matching bases. The germline V gene sets CDR1 to SGDLS and CDR2 to YYNGEE. The junction carries 11 bases between V and J, which are trimmed by 3 bases and 4 bases respectively. CDR3 length: 14 amino acids, cysteine to phenylalanine. The read is trimmed to its CDR3 DNA, 42 bases read in frame from base 1.